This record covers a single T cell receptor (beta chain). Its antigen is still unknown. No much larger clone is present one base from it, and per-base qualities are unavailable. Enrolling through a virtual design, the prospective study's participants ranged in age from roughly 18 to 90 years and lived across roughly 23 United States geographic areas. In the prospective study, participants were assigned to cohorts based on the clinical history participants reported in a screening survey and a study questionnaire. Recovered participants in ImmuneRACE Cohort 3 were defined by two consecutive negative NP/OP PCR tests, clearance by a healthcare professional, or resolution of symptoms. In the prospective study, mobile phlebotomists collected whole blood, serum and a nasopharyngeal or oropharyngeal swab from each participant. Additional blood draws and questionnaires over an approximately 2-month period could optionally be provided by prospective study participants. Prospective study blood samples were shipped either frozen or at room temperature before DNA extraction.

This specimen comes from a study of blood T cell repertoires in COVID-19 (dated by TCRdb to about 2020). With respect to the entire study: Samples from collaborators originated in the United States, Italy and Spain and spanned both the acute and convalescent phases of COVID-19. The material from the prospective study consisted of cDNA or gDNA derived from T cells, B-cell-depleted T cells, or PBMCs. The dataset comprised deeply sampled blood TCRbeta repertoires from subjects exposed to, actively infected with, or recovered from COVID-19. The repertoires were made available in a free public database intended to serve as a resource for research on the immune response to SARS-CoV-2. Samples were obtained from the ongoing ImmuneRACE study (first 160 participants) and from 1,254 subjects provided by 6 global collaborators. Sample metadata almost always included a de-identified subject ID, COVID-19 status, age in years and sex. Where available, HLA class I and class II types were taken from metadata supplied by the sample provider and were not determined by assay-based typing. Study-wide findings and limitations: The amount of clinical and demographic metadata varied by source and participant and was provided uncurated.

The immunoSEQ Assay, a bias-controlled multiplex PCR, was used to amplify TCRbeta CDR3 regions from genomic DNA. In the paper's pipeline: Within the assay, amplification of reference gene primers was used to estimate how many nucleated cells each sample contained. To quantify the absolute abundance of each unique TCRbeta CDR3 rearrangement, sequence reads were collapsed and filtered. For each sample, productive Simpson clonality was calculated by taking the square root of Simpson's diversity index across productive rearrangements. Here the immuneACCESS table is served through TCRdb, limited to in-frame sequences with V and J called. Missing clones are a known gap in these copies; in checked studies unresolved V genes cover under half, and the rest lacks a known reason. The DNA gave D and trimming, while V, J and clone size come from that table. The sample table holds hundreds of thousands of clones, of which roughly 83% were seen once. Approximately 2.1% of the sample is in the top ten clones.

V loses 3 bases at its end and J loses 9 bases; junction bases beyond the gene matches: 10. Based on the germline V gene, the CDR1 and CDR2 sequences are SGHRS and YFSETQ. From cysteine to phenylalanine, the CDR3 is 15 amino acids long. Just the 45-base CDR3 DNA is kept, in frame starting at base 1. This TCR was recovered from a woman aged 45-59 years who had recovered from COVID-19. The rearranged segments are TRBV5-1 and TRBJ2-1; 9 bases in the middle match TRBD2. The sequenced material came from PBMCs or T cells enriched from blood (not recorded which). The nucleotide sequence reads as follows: TGCGCCAGCAGCTCCGGCGGGACTAGCTGGGCTGAGCAGTTCTTC. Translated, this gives CASSSGGTSWAEQFF.